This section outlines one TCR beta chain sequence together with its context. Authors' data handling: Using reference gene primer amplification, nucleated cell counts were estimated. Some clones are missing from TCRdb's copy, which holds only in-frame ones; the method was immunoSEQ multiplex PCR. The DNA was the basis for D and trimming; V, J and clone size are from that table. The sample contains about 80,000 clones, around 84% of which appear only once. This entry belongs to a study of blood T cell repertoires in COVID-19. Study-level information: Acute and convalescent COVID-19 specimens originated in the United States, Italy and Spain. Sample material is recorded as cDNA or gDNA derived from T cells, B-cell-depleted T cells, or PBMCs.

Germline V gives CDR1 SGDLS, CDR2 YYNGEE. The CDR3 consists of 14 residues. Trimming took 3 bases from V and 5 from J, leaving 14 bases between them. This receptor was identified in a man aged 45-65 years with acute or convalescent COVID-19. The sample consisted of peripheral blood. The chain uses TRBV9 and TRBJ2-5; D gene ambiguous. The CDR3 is CASSARPTGETQYF. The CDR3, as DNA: TGTGCCAGCAGCGCGAGACCGACTGGGGAGACCCAGTACTTC.